This entry lists 32 T cell receptor beta chains sequenced from one sample in a study of T cell responses to AZD1222 COVID-19 vaccine. Profiling relied on immunoSEQ multiplex PCR, and the TCRdb table lists in-frame clones only, not all of them. The sample records about 68,000 clones, approximately 91% being singletons. Here the sequenced sample was peripheral blood, taken on day 0 of AZD1222 vaccination. The receptors originated from an adult in good health.

This chain connects TRBV11-2 to TRBJ2-5; TRBD2 matches at 11 bases. CDR3 length: 15 residues. CDR1 is SGHAT, CDR2 FQNNGV, per germline. V was pared by 6 bases and J by 4 bases, with 7 bases of the junction left unmatched. CDR3 in amino acids: CASRGGLAGGETQYF. CDR3 DNA sequence: TGTGCCAGCAGGGGAGGGCTAGCGGGAGGAGAGACCCAGTACTTC.

V gene TRBV27 combines with J gene TRBJ1-6, with 8 nucleotides matching TRBD1. CDR1 and CDR2 from the germline V gene are MNHEY and SMNVEV (reference sequence). Germline trimming cut 7 bases from V and 10 bases from J; bases unmatched to any gene: 9. This CDR3 contains 14 residues. The CDR3 is CASTQDRVGSPLHF. DNA of the CDR3: TGTGCCAGCACCCAGGACAGGGTAGGCTCACCCCTCCACTTT.

This clone has just a few counts. The chain has TRBV5-1 and TRBJ2-5; D is unclear. The V gene lost 0 bases and the J gene lost 2 bases, with 8 bases spanning the gap. In germline, CDR1 is SGHRS, CDR2 YFSETQ. The CDR3 runs 14 residues. CDR3 sequence: CASSLASTQETQYF. The DNA of the CDR3 is TGCGCCAGCAGCTTGGCGTCTACTCAAGAGACCCAGTACTTC.

V usage is TRBV7-6 and J usage is TRBJ1-1; 9 bases agree with TRBD1. This CDR3 spans 16 amino acids. The germline CDR1 and CDR2 sequences are SGHVS and FNYEAQ. The V segment lost 5 bases and the J segment 0 bases; nucleotides outside the gene matches: 7. CDR3 sequence (DNA): TGTGCCAGCAGCCCCTGGACAGGGGAAATGAACACTGAAGCTTTCTTT. Encoded protein: CASSPWTGEMNTEAFF.

The V call is TRBV6-5, the J call TRBJ1-2, with unresolved D. In germline, CDR1 is MNHEY, CDR2 SVGAGI. Trimming took off 0 bases at V and 5 bases at J, with 13 bases between the two ends. The CDR3 totals 15 residues. The CDR3 DNA follows: TGTGCCAGCAGTTACTCGAGAGGGTTTGTGTATGGCTACACCTTC. It codes for CASSYSRGFVYGYTF.

This clone has only one observation. The V call is TRBV27, the J call TRBJ2-3; D unclear. Trimming pared 7 bases from V and 2 bases from J, leaving 19 bases between. The length of the CDR3 is 16 residues. Germline V lookup: CDR1 MNHEY, CDR2 SMNVEV (reference sequence). Here the CDR3 reads CASNSESTGATDTQYF. The CDR3 DNA sequence: TGTGCCAGCAACAGTGAGAGTACGGGCGCCACAGATACGCAGTATTTT.

The chain is built from TRBV7-9 and TRBJ2-6; D is ambiguous. V gave up 7 bases and J gave up 3 bases, with 7 bases separating them. The CDR3 has 13 residues. The germline V gene encodes CDR1 SEHNR and CDR2 FQNEAQ (reference sequence). The CDR3 region has the DNA TGTGCCAGCATGTTTGGTGGGGCCAACGTCCTGACTTTC. Protein product: CASMFGGANVLTF.

The chain recombines TRBV19 with TRBJ1-1, with 8 bases lining up with TRBD1. The CDR3 has 18 amino acids. Germline CDR1 is LNHDA and CDR2 is SQIVND (reference sequence). Losses at the gene ends were 8 bases for V and 1 base for J; bases not matched to a gene: 18. The CDR3 reads CASWAGSLQGVTNTEAFF. The CDR3 DNA sequence: TGTGCCAGTTGGGCCGGATCTTTACAGGGGGTAACGAACACTGAAGCTTTCTTT.

This chain links TRBV6-1 with TRBJ2-3, with D uncertain. Between the trimmed V and J ends, which lost 0 bases and 0 bases, there was a span of 7 bases. The CDR3 has 15 amino acids. Looked up from germline, CDR1 is MNHNS and CDR2 is SASEGT. This CDR3 reads CASSEAVLSTDTQYF. The CDR3 nucleotides are TGTGCCAGCAGTGAAGCAGTTCTAAGCACAGATACGCAGTATTTT.

The J gene is TRBJ2-7, the V gene TRBV5-1; 14 positions agree with TRBD2. J lost 9 bases, V lost 5 bases, and 10 bases had no gene match. This CDR3 region has 15 residues. CDR1 is SGHRS and CDR2 is YFSETQ in the germline V gene. Written as DNA, the CDR3 is TGCGCCAGCAGTCTCATGGGACTAGCGGGAGCCAGGCAGTACTTC. It is translated as CASSLMGLAGARQYF. The full variable domain, with the rest looked up from reference TRBV5-1 and TRBJ2-7, is KAGVTQTPRYLIKTRGQQVTLSCSPISGHRSVSWYQQTPGQGLQFLFEYFSETQRNKGNFPGRFSGRQFSNSRSEMNVSTLELGDSALYLCASSLMGLAGARQYFGPGTRLTVT.

The chain combines TRBV29-1 with TRBJ1-2; possibly TRBD1 for D (6 bases). Germline V lookup: CDR1 SQVTM, CDR2 ANQGSEA. The CDR3 has 14 residues. V lost 2 bases and J lost 3, with 13 bases in between. Here the CDR3 DNA reads TGCAGCGTTGAACCAGGGGAAAGAGACTATGGCTACACCTTC. Translating it yields CSVEPGERDYGYTF.

The V gene is TRBV3-1 (or the pseudogene TRBV3-2), the J gene TRBJ1-1, with D possibly being TRBD1 (5 bases). The V gene lost 1 base and the J gene lost 0 bases, with 9 bases spanning the gap. CDR3 length: 15 residues. Germline values: CDR1 LGHDT, CDR2 YNNKEL (reference sequence). This CDR3 is CASSQGQSMNTEAFF. The CDR3 region has the DNA TGTGCCAGCAGCCAAGGACAGAGTATGAACACTGAAGCTTTCTTT.

The gene calls are TRBV7-8 and TRBJ1-1; no clear D. CDR3 length: 14 amino acids. V lost 1 base, J lost 1 base, and 7 bases lay in between. CDR1 is SGHVS and CDR2 is FQNEAQ in the germline V gene. CDR3 loop: CASSLVPPNTEAFF. The CDR3 DNA reads TGTGCCAGCAGCTTAGTCCCACCGAACACTGAAGCTTTCTTT. Complete variable domain (other parts from reference TRBV7-8 and TRBJ1-1): GAGVSQSPRYKVAKRGQDVALRCDPISGHVSLFWYQQALGQGPEFLTYFQNEAQLDKSGLPSDRFFAERPEGSVSTLKIQRTQQEDSAVYLCASSLVPPNTEAFFGQGTRLTVV.

The chain joins TRBV7-6 to TRBJ2-7, with TRBD2 identical over 7 bases. This CDR3 has 16 residues. Germline trimming cut 4 bases from V and 6 bases from J; bases unmatched to any gene: 15. Germline loops: CDR1 SGHVS, CDR2 FNYEAQ. In DNA form, the CDR3 reads TGTGCCAGCAGCTCGCAACCCCGGGGGGTCGGGGGCGAGCAGTACTTC. Its protein is CASSSQPRGVGGEQYF.

The rearrangement joins TRBV7-9 to TRBJ2-5; TRBD2 is a possible D gene (5 bases). The CDR3 is made up of 15 amino acids. The V gene lost 0 bases and the J gene lost 4 bases, with 12 bases spanning the gap. Germline V CDR1 and CDR2: SEHNR, FQNEAQ (reference sequence). The CDR3 protein is CASSLAAGGIETQYF. In nucleotides, the CDR3 is TGTGCCAGCAGCTTAGCGGCGGGCGGCATAGAGACCCAGTACTTC.

The rearrangement uses TRBV6-5 and TRBJ1-2; 7 bases align to TRBD1. The V gene's germline CDR1 is MNHEY and CDR2 SVGAGI. J was trimmed by 2 bases and V by 2 bases; bases with no gene match: 8. This CDR3 is built from 16 residues. The CDR3 nucleotides read TGTGCCAGCAGTTACACAGGCCTGGGACAGAACTATGGCTACACCTTC. It yields the protein CASSYTGLGQNYGYTF.

The chain combines TRBV6-4 with TRBJ2-3; tentative D call: TRBD1 (6 bases). The CDR3 is made up of 14 amino acids. Deletions cut 4 bases from V and 2 bases from J, with 10 bases between. Germline CDR1 MRHNA, CDR2 SNTAGT. In DNA, the CDR3 is TGTGCCAGCAGTGTAGCAGGGGACACAGATACGCAGTATTTT. This gives the protein CASSVAGDTDTQYF.

The CDR3 nucleotides read TGTGCCAGCAGCCACCGGGACGGGGACTACGAGCAGTACTTC. This codes for CASSHRDGDYEQYF. The chain uses TRBV7-8 and TRBJ2-7, with D perhaps assigned TRBD1 or TRBD2 (5 bases each). Trimming removed 5 bases from V and 3 bases from J, with 14 bases in between. The CDR3 is made up of 14 amino acids. Germline values: CDR1 SGHVS, CDR2 FQNEAQ.

Here the CDR3 reads CASHPQGSYGYTF. In DNA form, the CDR3 reads TGTGCCAGCCATCCCCAGGGGAGCTATGGCTACACCTTC. V usage is TRBV27 and J usage is TRBJ1-2; perhaps TRBD1 as D (6 bases). V was pared by 8 bases and J by 4 bases, with 14 bases between. Germline loops: CDR1 MNHEY, CDR2 SMNVEV (reference sequence). This CDR3 has 13 amino acids.

The chain uses TRBV18 and TRBJ1-5; 8 nucleotides match TRBD1. CDR1 is KGHSH, CDR2 LQKENI, per germline. This CDR3 has 16 amino acids. The ends lost 1 base at V and 3 bases at J; junction bases unmatched: 5. CDR3 residues: CASSPRGGQDNQPQHF. The DNA for the CDR3 is TGTGCCAGCTCACCACGGGGGGGACAGGACAATCAGCCCCAGCATTTT.

The rearrangement uses TRBV7-9 and TRBJ2-7; tentatively, D is TRBD2 (6 bases). The CDR3 length is 15 residues. Looked up from germline, CDR1 is SEHNR and CDR2 is FQNEAQ (reference sequence). V lost 4 bases and J 1 base, leaving 14 bases between the germline ends. CDR3 amino acids: CASSYHGDWSYEQYF. CDR3 in DNA: TGTGCCAGCAGCTACCATGGGGACTGGTCCTACGAGCAGTACTTC. The variable domain in full, with the rest retrieved from reference TRBV7-9 and TRBJ2-7, is DTGVSQNPRHKITKRGQNVTFRCDPISEHNRLYWYRQTLGQGPEFLTYFQNEAQLEKSRLLSDRFSAERPKGSFSTLEIQRTEQGDSAMYLCASSYHGDWSYEQYFGPGTRLTVT.

This chain connects TRBV12-3 or TRBV12-4 to TRBJ2-1, with 7 bases matching TRBD1. The V segment lost 6 bases and the J segment 10 bases; nucleotides outside the gene matches: 0. The CDR3 loop spans 10 amino acids. CDR3: CASRDREQFF. The CDR3 coding sequence is TGTGCCAGCAGGGACAGGGAGCAGTTCTTC.

A few counts support this clone. This chain uses TRBV30 with TRBJ2-7, with TRBD1 matching over 7 bases. The CDR3 is made up of 14 amino acids. Losses at the gene ends were 5 bases for V and 0 bases for J; bases not matched to a gene: 7. From germline, CDR1 is GTSNPN and CDR2 SVGIG (reference sequence). The CDR3 bases are TGTGCCTGGGGTCTTGGGACAGCCTCCTACGAGCAGTACTTC. Encoded protein: CAWGLGTASYEQYF.

Remarks on this clone: Relative to the germline gene, one junction end is altered; a read error may explain this. CDR3 DNA: TGTGCCACCAGCGGGATGTCCCCCTACGAGCAGTACTTC. Translating gives CATSGMSPYEQYF. V and J are TRBV7-9 and TRBJ2-7; 7 nucleotides match TRBD2. Germline CDR1 and CDR2: SEHNR and FQNEAQ (reference sequence). The CDR3 consists of 13 residues.

CDR3 nucleotide sequence: TGCGCCGCCCGCGGGACAGGGGTAAGCGAGCAGTACTTC. Translated: CAARGTGVSEQYF. The rearrangement joins TRBV10-1 to TRBJ2-7, with 10 bases identical to TRBD1. Unmatched junction bases numbered 10, after V lost 11 bases and J lost 6 bases. Germline V CDR1 and CDR2: WNHNN, SYGVQD (reference sequence). This CDR3 has 13 amino acids.

V is TRBV3-1 (or the pseudogene TRBV3-2) and J is TRBJ2-3; possible D gene TRBD2, 5 bases. V lost 0 bases and J lost 4, with 20 bases in between. The V gene's germline CDR1 is LGHDT and CDR2 YNNKEL (reference sequence). The CDR3 consists of 18 residues. Written as DNA, the CDR3 is TGTGCCAGCAGCCAAGATAGAGACTCTACTAGATGGTCAGATACGCAGTATTTT. Protein product: CASSQDRDSTRWSDTQYF.

The chain has TRBV27 and TRBJ1-2; 8 positions agree with TRBD1. CDR1 and CDR2 from the germline V gene are MNHEY and SMNVEV (reference sequence). Losses at the gene ends were 3 bases for V and 4 bases for J; bases not matched to a gene: 10. The CDR3 length is 16 residues. CDR3 in amino acids: CASSLSRQGAIYGYTF. CDR3 DNA: TGTGCCAGCAGTTTGTCGCGGCAGGGGGCGATCTATGGCTACACCTTC.

The V call is TRBV5-4, the J call TRBJ1-6; 8 bases fit TRBD1. V dropped 10 bases and J dropped 8; count of bases not matched to a gene: 11. Germline V gene lookup returns CDR1 SGHNT and CDR2 YYREEE (reference sequence). This CDR3 contains 14 residues. In DNA, the CDR3 is TGTGCCCTCTCAGGGGGCGTAACGGATTCACCCCTCCACTTT. It translates to CALSGGVTDSPLHF.

This clone appeared a single time. This rearrangement joins TRBV28 to TRBJ1-1; TRBD1 agrees at 8 bases. The V and J ends lost 2 bases and 6 bases, in that order; junction bases with no gene match: 11. The CDR3 runs 16 residues. From germline, CDR1 is MDHEN and CDR2 SYDVKM. The CDR3 is CASSLAPAGGFAEAFF. The CDR3, as DNA: TGTGCCAGCAGTTTAGCCCCTGCAGGGGGCTTTGCTGAAGCTTTCTTT.

The J gene is TRBJ1-5, the V gene TRBV15; TRBD1 agrees at 7 bases. After removal of 3 bases from V and 4 bases from J, the junction contained 3 bases not matched to a gene. Germline CDR1 is LNHNV and CDR2 is YYDKDF (reference sequence). CDR3 length: 14 amino acids. CDR3 sequence: CATSSGTENQPQHF. The DNA of the CDR3 is TGTGCCACCAGCAGCGGGACAGAAAATCAGCCCCAGCATTTT.

V gene TRBV24-1 combines with J gene TRBJ1-2; a weak D match, TRBD1 (6 bases). Germline V gene lookup returns CDR1 KGHDR and CDR2 SFDVKD. The CDR3 spans 15 residues. Trimming took off 2 bases at V and 3 bases at J, with 12 bases between the two ends. CDR3 bases: TGTGCCACCAGTGATTCCACGAGGGGGGACTATGGCTACACCTTC. This gives the protein CATSDSTRGDYGYTF.

This rearrangement joins TRBV4-1 to TRBJ1-4; D is ambiguous. Germline V gives CDR1 MGHRA, CDR2 YSYEKL. CDR3 length: 17 amino acids. Trimming left V 0 bases short and J 5 bases short, with 16 bases between. CDR3 region: CASSQDGSGLGNEKLFF. As DNA, the CDR3 is TGCGCCAGCAGCCAAGATGGGAGCGGACTAGGGAATGAAAAACTGTTTTTT.